The sample holds many counts of the clone carrying this T cell receptor beta chain. Its antigen is as yet unknown. RNA transcripts yielded amplified TCR beta CDR3 regions. Researchers ran a first-round RT-PCR on the TCR CDR3 using the HTBI primer set. TCRdb used MiXCR to reprocess the multiplex PCR reads, holding one entry per CDR3 protein. The sample lists roughly 500,000 distinct CDR3 sequences, 14% occurring once. Those with hyperthyroidism were 18 to 65 years old, newly diagnosed, and ill for under 2 months. The data were taken from a study of T cells in Graves' hyperthyroidism and ophthalmopathy. General study results and limits: Within blood appeared most thyroid clonotypes that had expanded above 0.001. Classification by a 13 V-J model distinguished ophthalmopathy from stable hyperthyroidism.

Germline V gives CDR1 LGHNT, CDR2 FRNRAP. The CDR3 is made up of 13 amino acids. V shed 3 bases and J shed 5 bases, with 8 bases lying between them. The chain recombines TRBV12-5 with TRBJ1-5, with no clear D. The specimen was blood. This receptor was identified in a woman aged 25 to 39 with Graves' hyperthyroidism that later progressed to Graves' ophthalmopathy. The CDR3 DNA reads TGTGCTAGTGGTTTAGAGAGTTATCAGCCCCAGCATTTT. It codes for CASGLESYQPQHF. The full variable domain, rest sourced from reference TRBV12-5 and TRBJ1-5, is DARVTQTPRHKVTEMGQEVTMRCQPILGHNTVFWYRQTMMQGLELLAYFRNRAPLDDSGMPKDRFSAEMPDATLATLKIQPSEPRDSAVYFCASGLESYQPQHFGDGTRLSIL.